This paragraph covers one T cell receptor beta chain sequence. Its antigen is not known. Time point meaning: patch test 1, 2 weeks after DPC sensitization. Described treatment: therapeutic diphenylcyclopropenone sensitization with weekly scalp DPC. This sample was included in a study of human T cells and chemical hapten exposure. Study-level information: DPC (0.01%) was patch tested on the upper back and read at 6 days. Notes on the study in general: The study found expanded TCRs formed significantly more large CDR3 similarity clusters than controls.

TCRdb recomputed calls from the RACE reads with MiXCR, one row per CDR3 protein. This table has tens of thousands of distinct CDR3 sequences, more than 9% appearing once. CDR1 is GTSNPN and CDR2 is SVGIG in the germline V gene (reference sequence). The V segment lost 8 bases and the J segment 0 bases; nucleotides outside the gene matches: 11. This CDR3 region has 17 residues. The source of this sequence is a man aged 35 to 55 with alopecia areata. Some clones in this sample may be carry-over from other donors' samples. The source material was whole blood, sampled in connection with sensitization to the hapten diphenylcyclopropenone (DPC). J is TRBJ2-6 and V is TRBV30; TRBD1 matches 9 bases. The chain's CDR3 is CAISRDRARSGANVLTF. The CDR3 region has the DNA TGTGCCATAAGTCGGGACAGGGCGCGCTCTGGGGCCAACGTCCTGACTTTC. The full variable domain, with the rest looked up from reference TRBV30 and TRBJ2-6, is SQTIHQWPATLVQPVGSPLSLECTVEGTSNPNLYWYRQAAGRGLQLLFYSVGIGQISSEVPQNLSASRPQDRQFILSSKKLLLSDSGFYLCAISRDRARSGANVLTFGAGSRLTVL.